Shown below are 21 T cell receptor beta chains from a single sample sequenced in a study of Graves' ophthalmopathy and Graves' hyperthyroidism. Amplification of TCR beta CDR3 regions used RNA transcripts. RT-PCR with HTBI primers came first, then second-round multiplex PCR. From the multiplex PCR reads, TCRdb called clonotypes with MiXCR, one entry per CDR3 protein. The sample holds about 660,000 distinct CDR3 sequences; approximately 39% are singletons and the top ten take roughly 3%. Material: peripheral blood. All receptors come from an adult man with Graves' ophthalmopathy.

This chain connects TRBV6-6 to TRBJ2-2, with 9 positions matching TRBD1. Trimming removed 6 bases from V and 7 bases from J; junction bases left unmatched: 6. This CDR3 spans 14 amino acids. Germline CDR1 MNHNY, CDR2 SVGAGI (reference sequence). CDR3 DNA: TGTGCCAGCAGCGAACAGGGGGCGGACGGGGAGCTGTTTTTT. This gives the protein CASSEQGADGELFF.

As to this clonotype: A much larger clone lies one base from this, so it may be a read error. The chain employs TRBV10-3 and TRBJ1-6, with D hard to call. Germline CDR1 and CDR2: ENHRY and SYGVKD. V lost 2 bases and J lost 6, with 11 bases in between. This CDR3 contains 15 residues. CDR3 sequence reads: CAISESPGVNSPLHF. The DNA for the CDR3 is TGTGCCATCAGTGAGAGCCCTGGGGTTAATTCACCCCTCCACTTT.

There are many counts of this clonotype. The V call is TRBV15, the J call TRBJ1-3; no firm D call. Germline-derived CDR1 and CDR2 are LNHNV and YYDKDF (reference sequence). The CDR3 runs 15 residues. The V end lost 4 bases, the J end lost 2 bases, and 12 bases lay between the germline ends. CDR3 nucleotides: TGTGCCACCAGCACGGGAAGAGGAACTGGAAACACCATATATTTT. Translation gives CATSTGRGTGNTIYF.

This clonotype has ten or more counts. The rearrangement uses TRBV19 and TRBJ1-5; tentative D call: TRBD1 (6 bases). V was trimmed by 6 bases and J by 6 bases, leaving 12 bases between them. Germline V gives CDR1 LNHDA, CDR2 SQIVND (reference sequence). The CDR3 runs 13 residues. The DNA for the CDR3 is TGTGCCAGTAGCTGGGGGCTAGGTCAGCCCCAGCATTTT. Residues: CASSWGLGQPQHF. Full variable domain (rest looked up from reference TRBV19 and TRBJ1-5): DGGITQSPKYLFRKEGQNVTLSCEQNLNHDAMYWYRQDPGQGLRLIYYSQIVNDFQKGDIAEGYSVSREKKESFPLTVTSAQKNPTAFYLCASSWGLGQPQHFGDGTRLSIL.

Ten or more counts support this clonotype. This chain connects TRBV6-5 to TRBJ2-5; 7 bases are a match to TRBD1. Per germline, CDR1 MNHEY and CDR2 SVGAGI. With 2 bases clipped from V and 5 bases from J, the junction kept 8 bases outside the gene matches. This CDR3 spans 15 amino acids. CDR3 loop: CASSYLFSRGETQYF. DNA for the CDR3: TGTGCCAGCAGTTACCTGTTTAGCAGGGGGGAGACCCAGTACTTC.

This clonotype was found many times. The rearrangement uses TRBV11-2 and TRBJ1-3; a weak D match, TRBD1 (6 bases). Trimming stripped 8 bases from V and 2 bases from J, with 10 bases between. This CDR3 has 13 residues. CDR1 and CDR2 from the germline V gene are SGHAT and FQNNGV. CDR3 bases: TGTGCCAGCGGCACAGGGACTGGAAACACCATATATTTT. As protein: CASGTGTGNTIYF.

This clonotype was detected only a few times. The rearrangement uses TRBV19 and TRBJ1-2, with 11 bases lining up with TRBD1. The CDR3 length is 13 residues. Unmatched junction bases numbered 8, after V lost 10 bases and J lost 7 bases. Germline-derived CDR1 and CDR2 are LNHDA and SQIVND (reference sequence). The chain's CDR3 is CANSGQGASGYTF. The CDR3 region has the DNA TGTGCCAATAGCGGACAGGGGGCGAGTGGCTACACCTTC.

This clonotype appeared a few times. This chain joins TRBV12-3 or TRBV12-4 and TRBJ1-1; perhaps TRBD1 as D (5 bases). V dropped 10 bases and J dropped 3 bases, with 15 bases sitting between them. CDR3 size: 13 residues. CDR3 nucleotides: TGTGCCACTAAGGGGTATCGGGACACTGAAGCTTTCTTT. Amino acid sequence: CATKGYRDTEAFF.

This chain joins TRBV19 and TRBJ1-5; 9 bases align to TRBD1. With V trimmed by 5 bases and J by 0 bases, 8 bases remained unmatched. The CDR3 extends over 17 amino acids. Germline CDR1 and CDR2: LNHDA and SQIVND (reference sequence). As DNA, the CDR3 is TGTGCCAGTAGTCCGGGACAGGGACCCTATAGCAATCAGCCCCAGCATTTT. This gives the protein CASSPGQGPYSNQPQHF. The entire variable domain, with the rest obtained from reference TRBV19 and TRBJ1-5, is as follows: DGGITQSPKYLFRKEGQNVTLSCEQNLNHDAMYWYRQDPGQGLRLIYYSQIVNDFQKGDIAEGYSVSREKKESFPLTVTSAQKNPTAFYLCASSPGQGPYSNQPQHFGDGTRLSIL.

Many counts were recorded for this clonotype. The J gene is TRBJ1-5, the V gene TRBV9, with D unresolved. Germline V gene sequence: CDR1 SGDLS, CDR2 YYNGEE. V lost 0 bases and J 3 bases, leaving 4 bases between the germline ends. CDR3 length: 13 residues. The CDR3 DNA sequence: TGTGCCAGCAGCGTAGCAACCAATCAGCCCCAGCATTTT. This gives the protein CASSVATNQPQHF.

J is TRBJ2-5 and V is TRBV11-2; the match to TRBD1 covers 8 bases. V dropped 11 bases and J dropped 1; count of bases not matched to a gene: 9. This CDR3 has 14 amino acids. Germline-derived CDR1 and CDR2 are SGHAT and FQNNGV. CDR3 in DNA: TGTGCCTCGGCGGGGACAGGCCCCCAAGAGACCCAGTACTTC. This codes for CASAGTGPQETQYF. Full variable domain (missing parts from reference TRBV11-2 and TRBJ2-5): EAGVAQSPRYKIIEKRQSVAFWCNPISGHATLYWYQQILGQGPKLLIQFQNNGVVDDSQLPKDRFSAERLKGVDSTLKIQPAKLEDSAVYLCASAGTGPQETQYFGPGTRLLVL.

The chain carries TRBV10-3 and TRBJ2-5, with 12 bases lining up with TRBD2. Germline trimming cut 0 bases from V and 5 bases from J; bases unmatched to any gene: 4. The V gene's germline CDR1 is ENHRY and CDR2 SYGVKD. The CDR3 covers 16 residues. The CDR3 loop reads CAISESGTSGLETQYF. CDR3 sequence (DNA): TGTGCCATCAGTGAGTCTGGGACTAGCGGGCTGGAGACCCAGTACTTC.

Here the CDR3 reads CASSASGLAGAGELFF. CDR3 DNA: TGTGCCAGCAGCGCCTCGGGACTAGCGGGAGCCGGGGAGCTGTTTTTT. The chain carries TRBV9 and TRBJ2-2, with TRBD2 matching 14 bases. The length of the CDR3 is 16 residues. From germline, CDR1 is SGDLS and CDR2 YYNGEE. V was clipped by 3 bases and J by 6 bases; unmatched bases: 4.

V usage is TRBV10-3 and J usage is TRBJ1-4; 7 nucleotides match TRBD1. The CDR3 covers 14 residues. Germline CDR1 and CDR2: ENHRY and SYGVKD. The V and J ends lost 4 bases and 10 bases, in that order; junction bases with no gene match: 9. The CDR3 sequence: CAISVSQGGGKLFF. The CDR3 DNA reads TGTGCCATCAGTGTATCGCAGGGGGGCGGAAAACTGTTTTTT.

The V call is TRBV7-2, the J call TRBJ2-7; D might be TRBD1 (6 bases). The DNA matches TRBJ2-1 better at its end, which makes the J call doubtful. The CDR3 spans 15 residues. CDR1 and CDR2 from the germline V gene are SGHTA and FQGNSA. The CDR3: CASSVQGPAYNEQFF. The CDR3 region has the DNA TGTGCCAGCAGCGTACAGGGACCCGCATACAATGAGCAGTTCTTC.

The chain is built from TRBV29-1 and TRBJ1-2, with TRBD1 identical over 8 bases. The CDR3 runs to 12 residues. Germline CDR1 is SQVTM and CDR2 is ANQGSEA. The V and J ends lost 4 bases and 6 bases, in that order; junction bases with no gene match: 4. Written as DNA, the CDR3 is TGCAGCGTTGCGACAGGGGAGAATGGCTACACCTTC. Amino acid sequence: CSVATGENGYTF. The complete variable domain, with remaining parts taken from reference TRBV29-1 and TRBJ1-2, reads SAVISQKPSRDICQRGTSLTIQCQVDSQVTMMFWYRQQPGQSLTLIATANQGSEATYESGFVIDKFPISRPNLTFSTLTVSNMSPEDSSIYLCSVATGENGYTFGSGTRLTVV.

This clonotype showed up just a few times. The chain recombines TRBV30 with TRBJ2-7; D tentatively fits TRBD1 or TRBD2 (7 bases each). CDR1 and CDR2 (germline): GTSNPN, SVGIG (reference sequence). V was clipped by 2 bases and J by 3 bases, with 14 bases between them. The CDR3 has 14 residues. The CDR3 DNA sequence: TGTGCCTGGAGTCAGGGGGAGGGAGTCTACGAGCAGTACTTC. Protein sequence: CAWSQGEGVYEQYF.

The V and J genes are TRBV6-1 and TRBJ1-5; D is ambiguous. The CDR3 is made up of 14 amino acids. CDR1 MNHNS and CDR2 SASEGT come from the germline V gene. V lost 6 bases and J lost 2, with 11 bases in between. This chain's CDR3 is CASRMGVGNQPQHF. In DNA, the CDR3 is TGTGCCAGCAGGATGGGCGTGGGCAATCAGCCCCAGCATTTT.

With respect to this clonotype: This may arise from a read error, as a much more abundant clone is one base away. Since no conserved phenylalanine or tryptophan closes the CDR3, a read error is the likely cause. This chain links TRBV7-9 with TRBJ2-7; D is unresolved. This CDR3 region has 11 residues. The V and J ends lost 5 bases and 8 bases respectively, with 10 bases between them. CDR1 is SEHNR, CDR2 FQNEAQ, per germline (reference sequence). The chain's CDR3 is CASSASSKQYL. The CDR3 nucleotides read TGTGCCAGCAGCGCCTCTTCAAAGCAGTACCTC.

This clonotype has more than one count but fewer than ten. CDR3 region: CSVVPVGYGYTF. The CDR3 region has the DNA TGCAGCGTTGTCCCGGTGGGCTATGGCTACACCTTC. This rearrangement joins TRBV29-1 to TRBJ1-2; the D is unclear. Trimming took off 4 bases at V and 4 bases at J, with 10 bases between the two ends. The CDR3 spans 12 residues. Germline lookup yields CDR1 SQVTM and CDR2 ANQGSEA.

This clonotype came up a few times. The rearrangement joins TRBV29-1 to TRBJ2-7; D ambiguous. The J call may be mistaken, given a closer DNA end match to TRBJ2-1. This CDR3 has 12 amino acids. The germline V gene has CDR1 SQVTM and CDR2 ANQGSEA. The CDR3 sequence is CSVDRIGNEQFF. CDR3 nucleotide sequence: TGCAGCGTTGACCGGATCGGCAATGAGCAGTTCTTC.